A selection of T cell receptor beta chains follows, all from one sample in a study of blood T cells in healthy people across ages. From the 5' RACE reads, TCRdb called clonotypes with MiXCR, one entry per CDR3 protein. The sample lists about 930,000 distinct CDR3 sequences, 25% to 30% occurring once. The same data also went into a second study, on T cells of mothers and their children.

The sample comprised blood. These receptors were obtained from a woman aged 40 to 49 in good health. CDR3s include the opening cysteine and the closing phenylalanine or tryptophan.

V: TRBV5-1
J: TRBJ1-2
CDR3: CASSGGLTNYGYTF

V: TRBV5-1
J: TRBJ2-3
CDR3: CASSQESGSRTDTQYF

V: TRBV6-1
J: TRBJ2-5
CDR3: CASSEATGIQETQYF

V: TRBV12-3/TRBV12-4
J: TRBJ1-4
CDR3: CASRTRTGYNEKLFF

V: TRBV9
J: TRBJ2-2
CDR3: CASSLRLGGPNTGELFF

V: TRBV5-1
J: TRBJ1-4
CDR3: CASSPDGGDTTNEKLFF

V: TRBV7-9
J: TRBJ1-1
CDR3: CASSFTMSGTRPTLRSFF

V: TRBV28
J: TRBJ2-1
CDR3: CASSKKVDRTNEQFF

V: TRBV29-1
J: TRBJ1-2
CDR3: CSIRDVDGYTF

V: TRBV20-1
J: TRBJ2-3
CDR3: CGATLGLTDTQYF

V: TRBV5-1
J: TRBJ2-4
CDR3: CASSSPLRGDIQYF

V: TRBV9
J: TRBJ2-1
CDR3: CASSVTGNEQFF

V: TRBV20-1
J: TRBJ2-5
CDR3: CSARGVTNQETQYF

V: TRBV5-1
J: TRBJ2-1
CDR3: CASSTRTSGGLERNEQFF

V: TRBV20-1
J: TRBJ2-4
CDR3: CSARRLARAKNIQYF

V: TRBV9
J: TRBJ1-1
CDR3: CASSVQGGRSEAFF

V: TRBV20-1
J: TRBJ2-1
CDR3: CSARDMGLGTYNGQFF

V: TRBV2
J: TRBJ2-1
CDR3: CASSEGGGNYNEQFF

V: TRBV12-3/TRBV12-4
J: TRBJ2-7
CDR3: CASSIAGGAPYEQYF

V: TRBV28
J: TRBJ2-5
CDR3: CASSLLYQETQYF

V: TRBV20-1
J: TRBJ2-1
CDR3: CSARAPERGVRLSYNEQFF

V: TRBV25-1
J: TRBJ2-4
CDR3: CASAQRAAYNEQYF

V: TRBV7-9
J: -
CDR3: CASSPPVGKTYEQYF

V: TRBV3-1
J: TRBJ1-2
CDR3: CASSHVRDSYGYTF

V: TRBV6-6
J: TRBJ1-1
CDR3: CASSWDRDSTEAFF

V: TRBV9
J: TRBJ2-3
CDR3: CASSKGPDTQYF

V: TRBV7-2
J: TRBJ1-2
CDR3: CASSLLLTGADGYTF

V: TRBV7-9
J: -
CDR3: CASSLVLPGAGETQYF

V: TRBV4-1
J: TRBJ1-2
CDR3: CASSQEEARGSIGYGYTF

V: TRBV15
J: TRBJ2-5
CDR3: CATSKSRGAETQYF

V: TRBV5-1
J: TRBJ2-2
CDR3: CASSFKGAYTGELFF

V: TRBV13
J: TRBJ2-4
CDR3: CASSLGTSGNIQYF

V: TRBV6-5
J: TRBJ2-1
CDR3: CASSPRDSWYSEQFF

V: TRBV28
J: TRBJ2-3
CDR3: CASSLRQVSTDTQYF

V: TRBV7-7
J: TRBJ2-1
CDR3: CASIATGGHEQFF

V: TRBV5-1
J: TRBJ1-5
CDR3: CASSLRPKTENSNQPQHF

V: TRBV7-8
J: TRBJ2-7
CDR3: CASRPGTLTYEQYF